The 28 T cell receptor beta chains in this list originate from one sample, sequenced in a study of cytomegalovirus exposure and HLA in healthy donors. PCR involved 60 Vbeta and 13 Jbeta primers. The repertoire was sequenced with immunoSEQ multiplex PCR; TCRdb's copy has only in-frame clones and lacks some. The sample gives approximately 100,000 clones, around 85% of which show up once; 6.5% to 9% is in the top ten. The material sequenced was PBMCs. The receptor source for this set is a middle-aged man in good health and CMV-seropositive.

The CDR3 sequence is CASGTEMNTEAFF. The CDR3 bases are TGCGCCAGCGGGACAGAAATGAACACTGAAGCTTTCTTT. V usage is TRBV5-1 and J usage is TRBJ1-1; 7 nucleotides match TRBD1. This CDR3 has 13 residues. CDR1 SGHRS and CDR2 YFSETQ come from the germline V gene. Trimming cost V 7 bases and J 0 bases; bases outside gene matches: 3.

CDR3 nucleotide sequence: TGTGCCAGCAGTTACGGGACACGGCTCTACGAGCAGTACTTC. Translation gives CASSYGTRLYEQYF. V and J are TRBV6-5 and TRBJ2-5, with D tentatively TRBD1 (6 bases). The J call may be wrong; the DNA end is better matched by TRBJ2-7. CDR1 is MNHEY and CDR2 is SVGAGI in the germline V gene. The CDR3 loop spans 14 amino acids.

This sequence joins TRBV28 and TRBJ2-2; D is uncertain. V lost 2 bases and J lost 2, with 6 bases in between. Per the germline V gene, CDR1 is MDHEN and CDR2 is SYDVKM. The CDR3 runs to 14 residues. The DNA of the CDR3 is TGTGCCAGCAGTTTACTAGATAACACCGGGGAGCTGTTTTTT. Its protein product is CASSLLDNTGELFF.

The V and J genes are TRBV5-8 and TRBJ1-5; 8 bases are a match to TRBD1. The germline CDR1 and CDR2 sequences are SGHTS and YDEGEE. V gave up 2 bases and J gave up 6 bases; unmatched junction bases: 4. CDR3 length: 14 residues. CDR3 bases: TGTGCCAGCAGCTTCAGGGGGCGAGGTCAGCCCCAGCATTTT. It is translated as CASSFRGRGQPQHF.

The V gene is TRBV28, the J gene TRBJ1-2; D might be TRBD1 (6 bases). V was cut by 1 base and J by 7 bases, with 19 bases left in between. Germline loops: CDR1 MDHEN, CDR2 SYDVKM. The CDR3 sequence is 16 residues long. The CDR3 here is CASSLSTWGRQGGYTF. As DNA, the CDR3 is TGTGCCAGCAGTTTATCGACCTGGGGGCGCCAGGGTGGCTACACCTTC.

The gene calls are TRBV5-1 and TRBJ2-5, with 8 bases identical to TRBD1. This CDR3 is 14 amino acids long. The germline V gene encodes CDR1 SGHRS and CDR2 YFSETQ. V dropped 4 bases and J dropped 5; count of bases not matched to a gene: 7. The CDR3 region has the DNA TGCGCCAGCAGCCTTACAGGGGGTGGGGAGACCCAGTACTTC. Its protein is CASSLTGGGETQYF.

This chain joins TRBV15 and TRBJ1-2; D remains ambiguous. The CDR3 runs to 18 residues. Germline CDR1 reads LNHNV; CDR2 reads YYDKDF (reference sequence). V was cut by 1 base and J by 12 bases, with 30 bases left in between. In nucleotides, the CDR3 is TGTGCCACCAGCAGAGCCTCACCGGGTCTAGGTATGGATTGTACCCACACCTTC. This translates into CATSRASPGLGMDCTHTF. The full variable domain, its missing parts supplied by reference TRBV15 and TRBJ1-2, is DAMVIQNPRYQVTQFGKPVTLSCSQTLNHNVMYWYQQKSSQAPKLLFHYYDKDFNNEADTPDNFQSRRPNTSFCFLDIRSPGLGDTAMYLCATSRASPGLGMDCTHTFGSGTRLTVV.

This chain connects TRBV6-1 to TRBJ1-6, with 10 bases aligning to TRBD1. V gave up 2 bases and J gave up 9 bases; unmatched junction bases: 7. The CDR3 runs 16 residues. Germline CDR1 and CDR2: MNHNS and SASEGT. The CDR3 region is CASSERGTGVRSPLHF. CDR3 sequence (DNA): TGTGCCAGCAGTGAAAGGGGGACAGGGGTACGTTCACCCCTCCACTTT.

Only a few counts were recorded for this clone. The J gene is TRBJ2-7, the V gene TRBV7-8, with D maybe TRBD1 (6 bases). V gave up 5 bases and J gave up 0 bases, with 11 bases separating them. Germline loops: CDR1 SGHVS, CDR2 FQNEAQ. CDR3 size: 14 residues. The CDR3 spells CASSEDRTSYEQYF. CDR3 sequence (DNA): TGTGCCAGCAGCGAAGACAGGACCTCCTACGAGCAGTACTTC.

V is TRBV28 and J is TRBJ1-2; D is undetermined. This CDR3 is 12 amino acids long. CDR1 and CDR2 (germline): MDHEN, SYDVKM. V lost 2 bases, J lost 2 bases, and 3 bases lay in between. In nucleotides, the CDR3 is TGTGCCAGCAGTTTACAGAACTATGGCTACACCTTC. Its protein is CASSLQNYGYTF.

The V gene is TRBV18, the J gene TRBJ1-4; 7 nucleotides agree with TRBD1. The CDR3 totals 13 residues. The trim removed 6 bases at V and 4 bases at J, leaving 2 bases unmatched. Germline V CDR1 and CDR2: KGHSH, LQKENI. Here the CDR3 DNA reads TGTGCCAGCTCCTGGGACAGTAATGAAAAACTGTTTTTT. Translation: CASSWDSNEKLFF. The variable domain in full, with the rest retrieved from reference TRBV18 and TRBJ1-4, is NAGVMQNPRHLVRRRGQEARLRCSPMKGHSHVYWYRQLPEEGLKFMVYLQKENIIDESGMPKERFSAEFPKEGPSILRIQQVVRGDSAAYFCASSWDSNEKLFFGSGTQLSVL.

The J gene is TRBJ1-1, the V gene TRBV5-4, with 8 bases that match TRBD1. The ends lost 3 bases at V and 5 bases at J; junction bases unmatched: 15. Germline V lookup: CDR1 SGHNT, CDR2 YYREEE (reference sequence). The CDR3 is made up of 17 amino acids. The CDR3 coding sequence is TGTGCCAGCAGCTCATATAACTTGGACAGGGTGGGGACTGAAGCTTTCTTT. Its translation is CASSSYNLDRVGTEAFF.

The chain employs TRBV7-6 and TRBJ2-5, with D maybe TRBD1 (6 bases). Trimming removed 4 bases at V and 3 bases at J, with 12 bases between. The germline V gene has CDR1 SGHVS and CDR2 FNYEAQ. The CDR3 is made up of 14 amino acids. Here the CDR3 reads CASSSLNREETQYF. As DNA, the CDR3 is TGTGCCAGCAGCTCCCTTAACAGGGAAGAGACCCAGTACTTC.

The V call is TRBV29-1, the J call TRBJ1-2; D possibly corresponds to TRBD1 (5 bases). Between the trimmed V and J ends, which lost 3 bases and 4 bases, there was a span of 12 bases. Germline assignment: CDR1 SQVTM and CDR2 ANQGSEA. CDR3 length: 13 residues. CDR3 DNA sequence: TGCAGCGTTGACCCACACAGGTCCTATGGCTACACCTTC. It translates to CSVDPHRSYGYTF. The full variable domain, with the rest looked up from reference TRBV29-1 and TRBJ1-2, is SAVISQKPSRDICQRGTSLTIQCQVDSQVTMMFWYRQQPGQSLTLIATANQGSEATYESGFVIDKFPISRPNLTFSTLTVSNMSPEDSSIYLCSVDPHRSYGYTFGSGTRLTVV.

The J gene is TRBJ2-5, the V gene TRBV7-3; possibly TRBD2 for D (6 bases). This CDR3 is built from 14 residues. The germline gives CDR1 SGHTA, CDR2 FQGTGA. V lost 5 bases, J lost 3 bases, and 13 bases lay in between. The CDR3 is CASSLAGRKETQYF. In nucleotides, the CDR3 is TGTGCCAGCAGCCTTGCGGGGAGGAAAGAGACCCAGTACTTC.

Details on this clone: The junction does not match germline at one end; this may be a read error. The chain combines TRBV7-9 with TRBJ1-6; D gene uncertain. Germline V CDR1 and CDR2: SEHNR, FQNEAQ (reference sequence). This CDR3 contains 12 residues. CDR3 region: CSSSLDTGPLHF. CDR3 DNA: TGTTCCAGCAGCTTAGATACGGGGCCCCTCCACTTT.

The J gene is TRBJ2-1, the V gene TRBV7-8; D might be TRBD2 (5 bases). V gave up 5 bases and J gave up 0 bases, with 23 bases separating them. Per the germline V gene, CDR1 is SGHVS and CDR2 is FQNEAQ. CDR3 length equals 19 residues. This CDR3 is CASSPDGSDPTSSYNEQFF. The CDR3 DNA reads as TGTGCCAGCAGCCCTGATGGTAGCGACCCTACTAGCTCCTACAATGAGCAGTTCTTC.

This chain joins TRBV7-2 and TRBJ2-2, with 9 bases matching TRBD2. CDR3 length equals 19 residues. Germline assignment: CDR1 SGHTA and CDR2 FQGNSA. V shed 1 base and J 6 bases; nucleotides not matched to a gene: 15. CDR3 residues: CASSLDWRGGLVVAGELFF. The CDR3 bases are TGTGCCAGCAGCTTAGATTGGCGGGGGGGCCTTGTGGTCGCCGGGGAGCTGTTTTTT.

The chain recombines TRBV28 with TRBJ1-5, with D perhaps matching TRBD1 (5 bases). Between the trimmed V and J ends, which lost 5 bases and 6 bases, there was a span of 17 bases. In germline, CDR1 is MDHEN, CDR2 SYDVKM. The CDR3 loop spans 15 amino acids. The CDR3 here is CASSPEGAGSQPQHF. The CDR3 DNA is TGTGCCAGCAGTCCCGAAGGGGCGGGGAGTCAGCCCCAGCATTTT.

In DNA form, the CDR3 reads TGTGCCAGCTCAACCCGACAGGGTACGTACGAGCAGTACTTC. It is translated as CASSTRQGTYEQYF. This chain uses TRBV18 with TRBJ2-5; 7 bases map to TRBD1. The DNA end is more similar to TRBJ2-7, so the J call may be wrong. Germline V gene data show CDR1 as KGHSH and CDR2 as LQKENI. CDR3 size: 14 residues.

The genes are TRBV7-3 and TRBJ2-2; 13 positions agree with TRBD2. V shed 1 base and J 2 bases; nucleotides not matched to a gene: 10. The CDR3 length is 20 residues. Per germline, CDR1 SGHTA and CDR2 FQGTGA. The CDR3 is CASSLIRLAGGERNTGELFF. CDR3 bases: TGTGCCAGCAGCTTAATCAGACTAGCGGGAGGCGAACGAAACACCGGGGAGCTGTTTTTT.

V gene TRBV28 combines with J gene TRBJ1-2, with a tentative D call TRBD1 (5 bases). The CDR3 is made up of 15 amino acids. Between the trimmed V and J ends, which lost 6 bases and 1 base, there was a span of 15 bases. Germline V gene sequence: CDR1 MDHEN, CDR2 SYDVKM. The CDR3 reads CASSAPGGINYGYTF. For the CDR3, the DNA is TGTGCCAGCAGCGCACCCGGGGGGATTAACTATGGCTACACCTTC.

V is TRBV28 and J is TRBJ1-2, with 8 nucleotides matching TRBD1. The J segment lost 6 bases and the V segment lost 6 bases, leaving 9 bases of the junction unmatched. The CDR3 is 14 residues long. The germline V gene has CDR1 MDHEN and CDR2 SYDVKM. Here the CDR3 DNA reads TGTGCCAGCAGGGGGTCACAGGGGGGGAATGGCTACACCTTC. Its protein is CASRGSQGGNGYTF.

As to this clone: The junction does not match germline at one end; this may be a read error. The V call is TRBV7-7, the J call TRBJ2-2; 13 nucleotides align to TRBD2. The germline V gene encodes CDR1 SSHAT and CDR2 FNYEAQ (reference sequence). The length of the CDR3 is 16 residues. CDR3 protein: CASRRTSGSVSGELFF. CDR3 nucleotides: TGTGCTAGCAGGAGGACTAGCGGGAGTGTATCCGGGGAGCTGTTTTTT.

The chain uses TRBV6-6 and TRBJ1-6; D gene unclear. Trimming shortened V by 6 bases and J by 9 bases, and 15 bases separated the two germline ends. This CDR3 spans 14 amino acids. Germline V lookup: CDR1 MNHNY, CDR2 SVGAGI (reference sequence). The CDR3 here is CASSPGSTVSPLHF. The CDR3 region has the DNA TGTGCCAGCAGCCCGGGGTCAACGGTTTCACCCCTCCACTTT.

The CDR3: CASSARRENQPQHF. The CDR3 region has the DNA TGTGCCAGCAGTGCTCGTCGGGAAAATCAGCCCCAGCATTTT. V is TRBV2 and J is TRBJ1-5; D is uncertain. With 4 bases removed from V and 4 bases from J, the gap between germline ends came to 11 bases. The CDR3 consists of 14 residues. Per the germline V gene, CDR1 is SNHLY and CDR2 is FYNNEI.

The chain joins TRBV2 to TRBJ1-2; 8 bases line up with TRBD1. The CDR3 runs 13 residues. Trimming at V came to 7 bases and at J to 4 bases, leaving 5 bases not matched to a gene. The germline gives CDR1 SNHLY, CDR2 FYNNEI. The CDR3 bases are TGTGCCAGCAAGCGGGACAGGTCCTATGGCTACACCTTC. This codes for CASKRDRSYGYTF.

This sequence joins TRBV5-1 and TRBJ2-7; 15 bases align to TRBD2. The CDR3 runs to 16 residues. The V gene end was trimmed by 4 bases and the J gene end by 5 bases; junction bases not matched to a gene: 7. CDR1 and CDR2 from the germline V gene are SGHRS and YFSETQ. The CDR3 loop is CASSPGLAGGPNEQYF. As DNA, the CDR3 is TGCGCCAGCAGCCCCGGACTAGCGGGAGGGCCTAACGAGCAGTACTTC.